The clone carrying this TCR beta chain has a count of ten or more. Its antigen remains unknown. The sample belongs to a study of regulatory T cells in long-lasting Graves disease. Whole-study context: Positive TSH receptor antibodies alongside over 5 years of antithyroid drugs were what marked Graves' disease as persistent.

Time point indicated: persistent/refractory GD, antithyroid drugs over 5 years with positive TRAb. Extracted RNA from PBMCs served as the source of the TCR library. Patients came from an endocrinology department in Xi'an, China. The CDR3 has 15 amino acids. Trimming removed 4 bases from V and 5 bases from J; junction bases left unmatched: 7. Germline V gives CDR1 SGDLS, CDR2 YYNGEE. Study-wide findings and caveats: Persistent disease samples used TRBV28, TRBJ1-2 and TRBJ2-5 preferentially.

HTBI primers from iRepertoire and Arm-PCR of CDR3 regions yielded the TCR beta libraries. TCRdb recomputed calls from the multiplex PCR reads with MiXCR, one row per CDR3 protein. The sample lists under 350,000 distinct CDR3 sequences; under 25% were seen once. This sequence joins TRBV9 and TRBJ2-5; 11 nucleotides match TRBD2. Sequencing used peripheral blood mononuclear cells (PBMCs), obtained when the disease was refractory, from a patient treated with antithyroid drugs. This TCR derives from a female donor with Graves disease. CDR3 sequence: CASSPLLAGEETQYF. The DNA of the CDR3 is TGTGCCAGCAGCCCCCTACTAGCGGGAGAGGAGACCCAGTACTTC.